This T cell receptor beta chain emerged from a study of cytomegalovirus exposure and HLA in healthy donors. Study information: As an earlier analysis found, about 200 million T cells yielded approximately 100 million unique TCR beta sequences.

Germline V CDR1 and CDR2: SEHNR, FQNEAQ (reference sequence). The length of the CDR3 is 15 residues. V was cut by 5 bases and J by 4 bases, with 17 bases left in between. In the PCR, 60 Vbeta and 13 Jbeta primers were used. Assay used: immunoSEQ multiplex PCR; TCRdb lists only in-frame clones, some missing. Of roughly 200,000 clones in the sample, approximately 80% are singletons; the top ten hold approximately 0.71%. The clonotype comes from a boy younger than 10 in good health and CMV-seronegative. Specimen: PBMCs. This chain connects TRBV7-9 to TRBJ2-5; D perhaps matches TRBD2 (6 bases). The CDR3 DNA reads TGTGCCAGCAGCCCCGTTGGGGGGTGGGGAGAGACCCAGTACTTC. It yields the protein CASSPVGGWGETQYF.